The clone carrying this T cell receptor beta chain was seen only a few times. These data originate in a study of blood T cells in healthy people across ages. The V gene's germline CDR1 is DFQATT and CDR2 SNEGSKA (reference sequence). The CDR3 is 14 amino acids. Next came a second PCR, run for roughly 7 to 12 cycles, which used a sample-barcoded 5' primer along with a J-beta primer mix. TCRdb recomputed calls from the 5' RACE reads with MiXCR, one row per CDR3 protein. The profile shows approximately 900,000 distinct CDR3 sequences, around 49% of them singletons. The V gene is TRBV20-1, the J gene TRBJ2-5, with TRBD2 identical over 12 bases. The better agreement between TRBJ2-7 and the DNA end casts doubt on the J call. Sequenced sample: blood. The receptor was derived from a young man in good health. CDR3 amino acids: CSAPSGGALGEQYF. The CDR3, as DNA: TGCAGTGCCCCTAGCGGGGGGGCTCTTGGCGAGCAGTACTTC.